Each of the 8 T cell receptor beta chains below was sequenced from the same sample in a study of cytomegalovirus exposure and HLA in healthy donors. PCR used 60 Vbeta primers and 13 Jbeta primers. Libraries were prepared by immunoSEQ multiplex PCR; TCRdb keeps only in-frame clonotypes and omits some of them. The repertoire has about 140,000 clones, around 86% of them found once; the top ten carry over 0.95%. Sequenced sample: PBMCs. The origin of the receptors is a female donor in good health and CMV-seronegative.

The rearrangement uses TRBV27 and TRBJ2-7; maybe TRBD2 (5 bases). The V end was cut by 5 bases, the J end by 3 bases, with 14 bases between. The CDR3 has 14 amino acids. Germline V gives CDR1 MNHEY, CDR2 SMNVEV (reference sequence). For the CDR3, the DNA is TGTGCCAGCAGTCCCGTGATGAGGGTCTACGAGCAGTACTTC. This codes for CASSPVMRVYEQYF.

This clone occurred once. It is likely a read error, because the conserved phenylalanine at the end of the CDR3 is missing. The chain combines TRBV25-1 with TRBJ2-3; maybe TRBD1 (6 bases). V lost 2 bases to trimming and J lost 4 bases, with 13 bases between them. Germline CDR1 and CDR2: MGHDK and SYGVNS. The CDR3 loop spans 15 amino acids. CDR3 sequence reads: CASSEIRGQADTQYV. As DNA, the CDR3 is TGTGCCAGCAGTGAAATCAGGGGCCAGGCAGATACGCAGTATGTT.

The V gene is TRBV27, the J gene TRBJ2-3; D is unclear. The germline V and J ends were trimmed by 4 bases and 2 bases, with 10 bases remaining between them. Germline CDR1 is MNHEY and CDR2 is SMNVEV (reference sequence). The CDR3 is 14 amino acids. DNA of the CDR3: TGTGCCAGCAGTTCCCTCGCAGACACAGATACGCAGTATTTT. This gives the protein CASSSLADTDTQYF.

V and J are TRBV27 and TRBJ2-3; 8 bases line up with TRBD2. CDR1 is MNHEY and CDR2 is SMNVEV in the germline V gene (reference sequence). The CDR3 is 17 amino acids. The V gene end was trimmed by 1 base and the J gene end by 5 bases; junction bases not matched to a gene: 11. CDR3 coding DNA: TGTGCCAGCAGTTTATTGGTCAGCGGGAGAGGAAAAGATACGCAGTATTTT. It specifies CASSLLVSGRGKDTQYF.

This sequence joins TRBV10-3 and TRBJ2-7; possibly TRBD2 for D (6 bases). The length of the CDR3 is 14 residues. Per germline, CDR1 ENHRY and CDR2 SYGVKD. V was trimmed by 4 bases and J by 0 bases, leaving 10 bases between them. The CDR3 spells CAISGAGSSYEQYF. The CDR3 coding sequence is TGTGCCATCAGTGGGGCGGGGAGCTCCTACGAGCAGTACTTC.

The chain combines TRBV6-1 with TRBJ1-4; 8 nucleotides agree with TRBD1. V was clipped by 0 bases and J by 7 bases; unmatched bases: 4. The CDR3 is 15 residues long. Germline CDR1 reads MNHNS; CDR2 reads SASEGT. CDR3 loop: CASSEALGQGEKLFF. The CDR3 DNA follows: TGTGCCAGCAGTGAAGCACTAGGACAGGGTGAAAAACTGTTTTTT.

The CDR3 nucleotides are TGTGCCACCAGCAGGGCCCGAAGTTCCGAGCAGTACTTC. Translated: CATSRARSSEQYF. This rearrangement joins TRBV15 to TRBJ2-7; D unclear. CDR1 and CDR2 from the germline V gene are LNHNV and YYDKDF (reference sequence). The CDR3 covers 13 residues. V was trimmed by 3 bases and J by 6 bases, leaving 12 bases between them.

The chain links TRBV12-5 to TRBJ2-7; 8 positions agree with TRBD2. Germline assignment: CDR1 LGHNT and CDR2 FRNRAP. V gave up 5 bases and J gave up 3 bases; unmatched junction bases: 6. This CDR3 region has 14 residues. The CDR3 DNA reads TGTGCTAGTGGTCCGGGACTAGGGTTCTACGAGCAGTACTTC. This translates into CASGPGLGFYEQYF.